This T cell receptor beta chain came from a study of shared clonotypes between healthy human individuals. Study-wide context: Contributing individuals were a couple of females and three males aged 18 to 49. General observations from the study: Rarefaction indicated that sorted-subset sequencing remained incomplete although depth was large.

V gave up 5 bases and J gave up 6 bases; unmatched junction bases: 4. This CDR3 comprises 14 residues. Germline CDR1 reads SGHRS; CDR2 reads YFSETQ. Subsets obtained from CD4+ cells comprised CD45RA+ naive and CD45RA-negative memory cells. The authors distributed each subset's genomic DNA evenly over several immunoSEQ plates. TCRdb keeps only in-frame clones here, not all; method: immunoSEQ multiplex PCR. The sample has some 900,000 clones, about three quarters seen once. For this clone: Its target is unknown. Within the sample, other DNA sequences also encode this same CDR3.

This clonotype was sampled from a man aged 18 to 30 in good health. Sample: memory CD4+ T cells sorted from blood. Stated subset: CD45RA-negative fraction. The gene calls are TRBV5-1 and TRBJ1-6; 8 positions match TRBD1. For the CDR3, the DNA is TGCGCCAGCAGTCCCGGGACAGGTAATTCACCCCTCCACTTT. It encodes CASSPGTGNSPLHF. The full variable domain, rest sourced from reference TRBV5-1 and TRBJ1-6, is KAGVTQTPRYLIKTRGQQVTLSCSPISGHRSVSWYQQTPGQGLQFLFEYFSETQRNKGNFPGRFSGRQFSNSRSEMNVSTLELGDSALYLCASSPGTGNSPLHFGNGTRLTVT.